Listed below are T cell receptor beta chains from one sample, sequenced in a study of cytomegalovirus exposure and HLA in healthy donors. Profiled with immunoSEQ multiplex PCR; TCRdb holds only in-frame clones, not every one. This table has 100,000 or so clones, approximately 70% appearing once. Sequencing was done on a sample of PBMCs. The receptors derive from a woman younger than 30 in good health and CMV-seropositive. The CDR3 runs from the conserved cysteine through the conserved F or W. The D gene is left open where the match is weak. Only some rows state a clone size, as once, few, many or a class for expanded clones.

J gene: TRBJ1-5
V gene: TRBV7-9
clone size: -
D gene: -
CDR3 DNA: TGTGCCAGCAGCTTAGAGGGGAGCAATCAGCCCCAGCATTTT
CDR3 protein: CASSLEGSNQPQHF

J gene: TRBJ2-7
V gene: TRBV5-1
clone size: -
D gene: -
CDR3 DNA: TGCGCCAGCAGTCCCGACTTCCGACAGGCCACCCGCTACGAGCAGTACTTC
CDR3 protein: CASSPDFRQATRYEQYF

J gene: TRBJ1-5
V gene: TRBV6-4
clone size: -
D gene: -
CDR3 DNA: TGTGCCAGCAGTCCAGGGCCCTCATGGCAGCCCCAGCATTTT
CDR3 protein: CASSPGPSWQPQHF

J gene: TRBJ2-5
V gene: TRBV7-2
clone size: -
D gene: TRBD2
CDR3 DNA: TGTGCCAGCAGCCTTACGGCGGGAGTGAATGACTTC
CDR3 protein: CASSLTAGVNDF

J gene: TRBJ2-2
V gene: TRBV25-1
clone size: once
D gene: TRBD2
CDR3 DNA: TGTGCCAGCAGCCCGGGACTAGTAGGTGCCGGGGAGCTGTTTTTT
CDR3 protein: CASSPGLVGAGELFF

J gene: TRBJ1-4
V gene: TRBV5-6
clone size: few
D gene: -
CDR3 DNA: TGTGCCAGCAGCTTGTCGGGGACTAGCGGGAGAGATCTGTTTTTT
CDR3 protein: CASSLSGTSGRDLFF

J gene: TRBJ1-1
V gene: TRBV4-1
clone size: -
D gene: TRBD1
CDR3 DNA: TGCGCCAGCAGCCAGGACAGGGGGCGAACTGAAGCTTTCTTT
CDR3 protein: CASSQDRGRTEAFF

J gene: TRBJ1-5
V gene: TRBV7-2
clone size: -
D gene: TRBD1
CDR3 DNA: TGTGCCAGCAGCCCTGGGACAGGGAATCAGCCCCAGCATTTT
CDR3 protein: CASSPGTGNQPQHF

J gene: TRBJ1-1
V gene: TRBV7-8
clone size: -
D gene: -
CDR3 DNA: TGTGCCAGCAGCTTAGCGGCCAGGGCCACTGAAGCTTTCTTT
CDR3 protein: CASSLAARATEAFF

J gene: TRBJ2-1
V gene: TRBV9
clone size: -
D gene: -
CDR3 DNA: TGTGCCAGCAGCGTAGAACAGATCTACAATGAGCAGTTCTTC
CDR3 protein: CASSVEQIYNEQFF

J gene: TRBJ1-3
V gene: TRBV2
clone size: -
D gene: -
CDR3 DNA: TGTGCCAGCAGTGAACAGGGGACACCCTTCTCTGGAAACACCATATATTTT
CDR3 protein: CASSEQGTPFSGNTIYF

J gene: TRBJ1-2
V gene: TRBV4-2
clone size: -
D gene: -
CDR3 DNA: TGTGCCAGCAGCCAAGAGGGCCAAACTAACTATGGCTACACCTTC
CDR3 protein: CASSQEGQTNYGYTF

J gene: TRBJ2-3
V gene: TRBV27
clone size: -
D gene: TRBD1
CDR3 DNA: TGTGCCAGCAGTTTATGGGGGACAGTTAGCACAGATACGCAGTATTTT
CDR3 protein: CASSLWGTVSTDTQYF

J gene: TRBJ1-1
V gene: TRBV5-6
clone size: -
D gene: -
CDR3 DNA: TGTGCCAGCAGCAAATTTCCGGGACACATGAACACTGAAGCTTTCTTT
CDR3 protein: CASSKFPGHMNTEAFF

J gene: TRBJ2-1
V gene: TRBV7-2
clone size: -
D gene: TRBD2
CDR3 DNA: TGTGCCAGCAGCTTAGTAGGGTCGGCTAGCGGGAGGGGAAATGAGCAGTTCTTC
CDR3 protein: CASSLVGSASGRGNEQFF

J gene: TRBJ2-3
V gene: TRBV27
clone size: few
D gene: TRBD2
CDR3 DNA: TGTGCCAGCAGTTCGGGGACGGGAGGGTGGGCAGATACGCAGTATTTT
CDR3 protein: CASSSGTGGWADTQYF

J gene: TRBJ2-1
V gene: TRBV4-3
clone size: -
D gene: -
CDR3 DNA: TGCGCCAGCAGCCAAGCTGGGGGCGATGAGCAGTTCTTC
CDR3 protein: CASSQAGGDEQFF

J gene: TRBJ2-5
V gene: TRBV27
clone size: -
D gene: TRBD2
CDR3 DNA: TGTGCCAGCAGTTTCCAGGGCGGGGGGGAGACCCAGTACTTC
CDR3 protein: CASSFQGGGETQYF

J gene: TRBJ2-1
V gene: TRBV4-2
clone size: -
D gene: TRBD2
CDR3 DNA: TGTGCCAGCAGCCGCGTCCCGGGACTAGCGGAAAATGAGCAGTTCTTC
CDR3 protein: CASSRVPGLAENEQFF

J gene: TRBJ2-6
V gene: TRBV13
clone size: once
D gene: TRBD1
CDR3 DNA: TGTGCCAGCAGCTTTTCCGGGACAGAAATCTCTGGGGCCAACGTCCTGACTTTC
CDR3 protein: CASSFSGTEISGANVLTF

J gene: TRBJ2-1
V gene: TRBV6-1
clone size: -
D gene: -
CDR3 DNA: TGTGCCAGCAGTCAAACAGGTAGTGAGCAGTTCTTC
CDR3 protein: CASSQTGSEQFF

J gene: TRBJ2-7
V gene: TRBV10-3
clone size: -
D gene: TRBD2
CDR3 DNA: TGTGCCATCAGTGAGAAAGCGGGAGAGGGGAACGAGCAGTACTTC
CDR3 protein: CAISEKAGEGNEQYF

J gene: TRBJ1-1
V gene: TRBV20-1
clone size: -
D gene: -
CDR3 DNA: TGCAGTGCTAGAGGTAATGAAGCTTTCTTT
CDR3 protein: CSARGNEAFF

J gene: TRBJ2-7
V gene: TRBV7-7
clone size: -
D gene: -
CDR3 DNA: TGTGCTAGCAGCTTATGGCTAGTCCCCTACGAGCAGTACTTC
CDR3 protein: CASSLWLVPYEQYF

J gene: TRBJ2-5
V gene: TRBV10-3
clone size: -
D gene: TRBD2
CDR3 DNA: TGTGCCATCAGTGTTCAGGGACTAGCGGTTCAAGAGACCCAGTACTTC
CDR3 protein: CAISVQGLAVQETQYF